Listed below are T cell receptor beta chains from one sample, sequenced in a study of blood T cell repertoires in COVID-19. Sequencing was performed with immunoSEQ multiplex PCR; in TCRdb, only in-frame clones are kept and a portion is missing. The sample yields almost 100,000 clones, approximately 86% seen once. Sequenced material: peripheral blood. All receptors come from a man between 45 and 60 years old with acute or convalescent COVID-19. Both conserved end residues are part of each CDR3. Not all rows give a size; the values are once, few, many and, for expanded clones, a class.

clone_size	v_call	j_call	cdr3_aa
few	TRBV5-4	TRBJ1-5	CASSFGPEGPQHF
NA	TRBV7-9	TRBJ1-6	CASRDTGGDSPLHF
NA	TRBV5-3	TRBJ2-1	CARSLESPEGGGPRTSGTDDEQFF
NA	TRBV6-5	TRBJ1-2	CASSYDPRGGYTF
NA	TRBV10-1	TRBJ2-2	CASSAGTSGDRELFF
NA	TRBV24-1	TRBJ2-5	CATGGREGETQYF
NA	TRBV6-6	TRBJ2-1	CASSPRRQGERYNEQFF
NA	TRBV4-2	TRBJ1-1	CASSRGDREDTEAFF
NA	TRBV30	TRBJ1-2	CAWSDPQVSYTF
NA	TRBV27	TRBJ1-5	CASSLSGEGQPQHF
NA	TRBV11-2	TRBJ2-7	CASSSTGQSYEQYF
NA	TRBV18	TRBJ1-2	CASSPPGGGYTF
NA	TRBV2	TRBJ1-5	CASRSIRGQDQPQHF
NA	TRBV11-3	TRBJ2-2	CASSPGTGGIGELFF
once	TRBV19	TRBJ1-5	CASSLSDQPQHF
NA	TRBV11-3	TRBJ2-4	CASSLEGSRAKNIQYF
NA	TRBV4-1	TRBJ2-1	CASSQGLAGIDEQFF
NA	TRBV18	TRBJ2-2	CASSPFDITGELFF
NA	TRBV6-5	TRBJ1-2	CASSFRQGAGYGYTF
NA	TRBV9	TRBJ2-6	CASSLARGRSSGANVLTF
NA	TRBV15	TRBJ1-2	CATSRDPNRGLGYTF
NA	TRBV6-4	TRBJ1-2	CASSETPGPLNYGYTF
NA	TRBV7-9	TRBJ1-4	CASSLPLRGRGNEKLFF
NA	TRBV7-9	TRBJ2-3	CASSPPGLAGRTDTQYF
NA	TRBV6-5	TRBJ2-7	CASSHLGRNEQYF
NA	TRBV9	TRBJ1-5	CASSDRPGESQPQHF
NA	TRBV5-1	TRBJ1-3	CASSFSPGQSSGNTIYF
once	TRBV5-6	TRBJ2-7	CASSLGIGRYEQYF
NA	TRBV7-8	TRBJ1-6	CASSLPYRTESFNSPLHF
NA	TRBV2	TRBJ2-3	CASRANTDTQYF
NA	TRBV6-6	TRBJ2-5	CASSYSSSGETQYF
NA	TRBV29-1	TRBJ1-1	CSVQNWTGEATEAFF
NA	TRBV6-1	TRBJ2-1	CASSGPGQGYAAAEQFF
NA	TRBV19	TRBJ2-7	CASSTQTLYEQYF
NA	TRBV6-5	TRBJ1-6	CASSPGQVLHF
NA	TRBV15	TRBJ1-2	CATSPDRLGGYTF
NA	TRBV28	TRBJ1-1	CASSSSDGRLNTEAFF
NA	TRBV3-1/TRBV3-2	TRBJ1-1	CASSDGTANTEAFF
NA	TRBV24-1	TRBJ1-5	CATSGDSGPNQPQHF
once	TRBV15	TRBJ1-2	CATSRGPTGDYGYTF
NA	TRBV19	TRBJ2-1	CASMEGLGANNEQFF
NA	TRBV7-8	TRBJ1-1	CASSLRQGVNTEAFF
NA	TRBV14	TRBJ1-3	CASSQARTPTGNTIYF
NA	TRBV10-3	TRBJ2-2	CAIRKAGENTGELFF
NA	TRBV6-5	TRBJ1-3	CASSWARSGNTIYF